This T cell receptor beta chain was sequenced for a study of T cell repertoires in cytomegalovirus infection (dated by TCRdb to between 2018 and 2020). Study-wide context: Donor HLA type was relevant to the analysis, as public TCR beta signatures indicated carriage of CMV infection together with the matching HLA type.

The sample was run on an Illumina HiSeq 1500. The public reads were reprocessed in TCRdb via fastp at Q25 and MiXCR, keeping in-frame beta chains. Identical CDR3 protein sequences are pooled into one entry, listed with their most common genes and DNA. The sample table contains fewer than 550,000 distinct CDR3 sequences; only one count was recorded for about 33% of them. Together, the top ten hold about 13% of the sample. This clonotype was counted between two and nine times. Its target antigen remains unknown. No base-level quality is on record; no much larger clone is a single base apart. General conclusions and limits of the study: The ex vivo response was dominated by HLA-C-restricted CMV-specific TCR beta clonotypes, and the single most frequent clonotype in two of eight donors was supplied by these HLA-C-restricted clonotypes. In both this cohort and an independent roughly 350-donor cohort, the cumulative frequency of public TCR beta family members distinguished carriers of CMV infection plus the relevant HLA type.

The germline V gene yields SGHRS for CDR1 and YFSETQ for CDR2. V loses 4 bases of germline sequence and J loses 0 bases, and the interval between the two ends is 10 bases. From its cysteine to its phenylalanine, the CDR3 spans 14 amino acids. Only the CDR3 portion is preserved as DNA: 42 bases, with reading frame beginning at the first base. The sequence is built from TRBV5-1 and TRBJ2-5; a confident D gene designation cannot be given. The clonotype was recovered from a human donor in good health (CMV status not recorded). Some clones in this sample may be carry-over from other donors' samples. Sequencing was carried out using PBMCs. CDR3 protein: CASSPSPYQETQYF. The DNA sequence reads TGCGCCAGCAGCCCATCTCCCTACCAAGAGACCCAGTACTTC.